A single sample is the source of the 17 T cell receptor beta chains below, sequenced in a study of metastatic and nonmetastatic thyroid tumors. Patients were all untreated before their thyroid surgery. TCRdb re-analyzed the PCR reads using MiXCR. The data show 85,000 to 95,000 clones, with 15% seen just once and 3.6% held by the top ten. Specimen: blood. These receptors all come from a female donor with papillary thyroid cancer or a benign thyroid nodule (not recorded which). Some clones in this sample may be carry-over from other donors' samples.

This clone appeared a few times. The chain joins TRBV12-3 or TRBV12-4 to TRBJ1-1, with D unresolved. The CDR3 spans 13 residues. Trimming removed 6 bases from V and 9 bases from J, with 17 bases in between. The DNA of the CDR3 is TGTGCCAGCAGCATAGCAAAAGGTACTCAAGCTTTCTTT. Residues: CASSIAKGTQAFF.

About this clone itself: The same CDR3 can be traced to other DNA sequences in this sample. The chain employs TRBV11-2 and TRBJ2-5; D ambiguous. This CDR3 region has 14 residues. Trimming left V 5 bases short and J 5 bases short, with 15 bases between. Germline V gives CDR1 SGHAT, CDR2 FQNNGV. CDR3 in amino acids: CASSPRTGSETQYF. In DNA form, the CDR3 reads TGTGCCAGCAGCCCACGTACTGGCTCGGAGACCCAGTACTTC.

The table lists this clone with many counts. The rearrangement joins TRBV19 to TRBJ2-3; 12 nucleotides align to TRBD1. This CDR3 spans 15 amino acids. The germline gives CDR1 LNHDA, CDR2 SQIVND (reference sequence). Trimming at V came to 4 bases and at J to 4 bases, leaving 3 bases not matched to a gene. The CDR3 reads CASSTGTGGADTQYF. Written as DNA, the CDR3 is TGTGCCAGTAGTACCGGGACAGGGGGCGCAGATACGCAGTATTTT.

This clone turned up a few times. The chain joins TRBV6-5 to TRBJ2-1, with D maybe TRBD1 (5 bases). With 2 bases removed from V and 7 bases from J, the gap between germline ends came to 21 bases. The CDR3 has 17 residues. Germline V gene data show CDR1 as MNHEY and CDR2 as SVGAGI. This CDR3 reads CASSYVVVGWGPNEQFF. CDR3 nucleotides: TGTGCCAGCAGTTACGTGGTGGTTGGCTGGGGCCCGAATGAGCAGTTCTTC.

This clone was seen at least ten times. The V call is TRBV5-1, the J call TRBJ2-7, with D possibly matching TRBD1 (7 bases). The germline V and J ends were trimmed by 3 bases and 7 bases, with 20 bases remaining between them. The CDR3 is 15 amino acids. The germline CDR1 and CDR2 sequences are SGHRS and YFSETQ. This CDR3 reads CASSSTNRGGKEQYF. The CDR3 DNA follows: TGCGCCAGCAGCTCAACAAACAGGGGCGGGAAGGAGCAGTACTTC. Variable domain in full (rest from reference TRBV5-1 and TRBJ2-7): KAGVTQTPRYLIKTRGQQVTLSCSPISGHRSVSWYQQTPGQGLQFLFEYFSETQRNKGNFPGRFSGRQFSNSRSEMNVSTLELGDSALYLCASSSTNRGGKEQYFGPGTRLTVT.

This clone was seen ten or more times. The rearrangement joins TRBV27 to TRBJ1-2; D not resolved. CDR1 is MNHEY and CDR2 is SMNVEV in the germline V gene (reference sequence). The CDR3 is made up of 15 amino acids. Trimming shortened V by 5 bases and J by 0 bases, and 13 bases separated the two germline ends. The CDR3 sequence: CASSPNGSTNYGYTF. CDR3 DNA: TGTGCCAGCAGTCCCAATGGTTCCACTAACTATGGCTACACCTTC.

This clone was seen more than once but under ten times. This chain uses TRBV11-2 with TRBJ2-2; 7 bases are a match to TRBD2. The V gene end was trimmed by 3 bases and the J gene end by 9 bases; junction bases not matched to a gene: 7. The CDR3 totals 14 residues. Germline CDR1 is SGHAT and CDR2 is FQNNGV. The CDR3 is CASSFIAGPRELFF. The CDR3 DNA is TGTGCCAGCAGCTTCATAGCGGGTCCCCGGGAGCTGTTTTTT.

This clone has only a few counts. The rearrangement links TRBV6-5 to TRBJ2-1, with TRBD1 matching over 8 bases. Germline V gene lookup returns CDR1 MNHEY and CDR2 SVGAGI. This CDR3 comprises 16 residues. The V gene end was trimmed by 3 bases and the J gene end by 7 bases; junction bases not matched to a gene: 11. CDR3 amino acids: CASSYMGQVGWNEQFF. The CDR3, as DNA: TGTGCCAGCAGTTATATGGGACAGGTGGGTTGGAATGAGCAGTTCTTC.

This clone was found many times. The chain recombines TRBV30 with TRBJ1-6, with TRBD1 identical over 8 bases. J lost 7 bases, V lost 1 base, and 3 bases had no gene match. CDR1 and CDR2 from the germline V gene are GTSNPN and SVGIG (reference sequence). This CDR3 region has 14 residues. CDR3 DNA sequence: TGTGCCTGGAGTGCTTGGGACAGGAATTCACCCCTCCACTTT. Protein product: CAWSAWDRNSPLHF.

The sample holds many counts of this clone. V gene TRBV28 combines with J gene TRBJ1-5; D gene ambiguous. Germline V gene lookup returns CDR1 MDHEN and CDR2 SYDVKM. V shed 0 bases and J shed 0 bases, with 3 bases lying between them. The CDR3 covers 14 residues. CDR3 coding DNA: TGTGCCAGCAGTTTATGGGATAGCAATCAGCCCCAGCATTTT. It translates to CASSLWDSNQPQHF.

This clone was counted ten times or more. The chain combines TRBV28 with TRBJ1-6, with 7 bases aligning to TRBD1. Germline values: CDR1 MDHEN, CDR2 SYDVKM. CDR3 length equals 16 residues. Trimming removed 1 base from V and 6 bases from J; junction bases left unmatched: 6. The CDR3 DNA is TGTGCCAGCAGTTTATCGGGACAGATAGCTAATTCACCCCTCCACTTT. Translated: CASSLSGQIANSPLHF.

This clone appeared a few times. A single base separates this from a much larger clone, so it may be a read error. The V and J genes are TRBV28 and TRBJ2-1, with D maybe TRBD1 (6 bases). V gave up 5 bases and J gave up 0 bases, with 14 bases separating them. From germline, CDR1 is MDHEN and CDR2 SYDVKM. The CDR3 extends over 16 amino acids. CDR3 in DNA: TGTGCCAGCAGTACAGGGTGGAGAGTCTCCTACAATGAGCAGTTCTTC. Translated, it gives CASSTGWRVSYNEQFF.

The chain carries TRBV5-1 and TRBJ2-7; D is undetermined. The CDR3 covers 18 residues. Germline values: CDR1 SGHRS, CDR2 YFSETQ. Between the trimmed V and J ends, which lost 0 bases and 4 bases, there was a span of 23 bases. CDR3 bases: TGCGCCAGCAGCTTGGATTACTCCCACCTGAGACCAGAGTACGAGCAGTACTTC. The encoded protein is CASSLDYSHLRPEYEQYF.

This clone was seen a few times. The rearrangement uses TRBV28 and TRBJ2-7; 7 positions match TRBD1. The germline V gene encodes CDR1 MDHEN and CDR2 SYDVKM. Trimming at V came to 10 bases and at J to 0 bases, leaving 15 bases not matched to a gene. CDR3 length equals 16 residues. The CDR3 spells CAIRPPGTGVSYEQYF. In nucleotides, the CDR3 is TGTGCCATCAGACCCCCCGGTACAGGGGTCTCCTACGAGCAGTACTTC.

This clone was seen at least ten times. V is TRBV10-2 and J is TRBJ2-5, with D perhaps TRBD2 (6 bases). V was clipped by 6 bases and J by 6 bases, with 11 bases between them. From germline, CDR1 is WSHSY and CDR2 SAAADI. The CDR3 sequence is 12 residues long. The CDR3 bases are TGCGCCAGCAGCGGGGGAACTAAGACCCAGTACTTC. As protein: CASSGGTKTQYF.

This clone appeared many times. CDR3 sequence (DNA): TGTGCCAGCAGCCTGGGGGGGATAAACACCGGGGAGCTGTTTTTT. It encodes CASSLGGINTGELFF. The chain recombines TRBV6-1 with TRBJ2-2, with TRBD2 matching 7 bases. The V segment lost 6 bases and the J segment 2 bases; nucleotides outside the gene matches: 6. Germline V gene sequence: CDR1 MNHNS, CDR2 SASEGT. The CDR3 contains 15 residues.

The chain carries TRBV7-2 and TRBJ2-7, with 7 bases lining up with TRBD1. Looked up from germline, CDR1 is SGHTA and CDR2 is FQGNSA. The CDR3 sequence is 15 residues long. J gave up 7 bases and V 2 bases, and 11 bases lay outside the gene matches. CDR3 loop: CASSLRWDSAWEQYF. CDR3 nucleotide sequence: TGTGCCAGCAGCTTACGCTGGGACAGCGCGTGGGAGCAGTACTTC.